This TCR beta chain was recovered during a study of CD8 T cells in Susac syndrome. CD8+ and CD4+ T cells from blood underwent TCR beta sequencing. In the multiple sclerosis control group, patients were treatment-naive and had stable or active relapsing-remitting disease. Both CD4+ and CD8+ T cells were negatively isolated, and TEMRA cells underwent FACS enrichment. With random hexamers, reverse transcription was performed on about 0.45 to 1 ug of RNA. TCR beta CDR3 was amplified by immunoSEQ covering 54 Vbeta and 13 Jbeta. TCRdb reanalysed the immunoSEQ multiplex PCR reads using MiXCR and keeps one entry per CDR3 protein. The data show about 160,000 distinct CDR3 sequences, approximately 94% seen once. The sequenced material came from CD4+ T cells from PBMCs. The receptor comes from a human donor with multiple sclerosis.

The CDR3, as DNA: TGTGCCACCTGGACTAGCGGAACCTACGAGCAGTACTTC. This sequence encodes CATWTSGTYEQYF. The chain joins TRBV24-1 to TRBJ2-7; 10 bases map to TRBD2. This CDR3 region has 13 residues. CDR1 and CDR2 from the germline V gene are KGHDR and SFDVKD. V shed 9 bases and J 2 bases; nucleotides not matched to a gene: 3.